The next 18 T cell receptor beta chains were all read from a single sample in a study of control samples from healthy donors and cancer patients. Repertoires were generated with immunoSEQ multiplex PCR, while TCRdb's copy carries only in-frame clones and drops some. The top ten hold 1.1% to 1.5% of the sample, which has 150,000 to 200,000 clones, around 90% seen once. The material sequenced was blood. The source is a woman aged 50 to 60 in good health.

V and J are TRBV6-5 and TRBJ2-6, with D perhaps matching TRBD2 (5 bases). This CDR3 is built from 15 residues. The V gene lost 7 bases and the J gene lost 4 bases, with 14 bases spanning the gap. Germline V lookup: CDR1 MNHEY, CDR2 SVGAGI. CDR3 residues: CASTSGVAGANVLTF. The CDR3 DNA follows: TGTGCCAGCACGTCCGGGGTTGCGGGGGCCAACGTCCTGACTTTC.

The gene calls are TRBV7-2 and TRBJ2-7; 7 positions match TRBD1. The CDR3 consists of 14 residues. The germline gives CDR1 SGHTA, CDR2 FQGNSA. J lost 1 base, V lost 5 bases, and 5 bases had no gene match. The CDR3 DNA sequence: TGTGCCAGCAGCCTGGACAGGACTTCCTACGAGCAGTACTTC. Protein: CASSLDRTSYEQYF.

This chain uses TRBV7-2 with TRBJ2-3, with D possibly being TRBD1 or TRBD2 (6 bases each). Germline V gene lookup returns CDR1 SGHTA and CDR2 FQGNSA. Trimming left V 1 base short and J 2 bases short, with 16 bases between. This CDR3 is 17 amino acids long. The CDR3 is CASSLEGPGAYTDTQYF. Here the CDR3 DNA reads TGTGCCAGCAGCTTAGAGGGGCCGGGGGCGTACACAGATACGCAGTATTTT. Full variable domain (missing parts from reference TRBV7-2 and TRBJ2-3): GAGVSQSPSNKVTEKGKDVELRCDPISGHTALYWYRQSLGQGLEFLIYFQGNSAPDKSGLPSDRFSAERTGGSVSTLTIQRTQQEDSAVYLCASSLEGPGAYTDTQYFGPGTRLTVL.

In its sample, this clone was seen once. The V call is TRBV3-1 (or the pseudogene TRBV3-2), the J call TRBJ2-4; D uncertain. The CDR3 covers 15 residues. The ends were cut back, 1 base at V and 3 bases at J, with 10 bases in the middle. From germline, CDR1 is LGHDT and CDR2 YNNKEL (reference sequence). The CDR3 is CASSQGQLYKNIQYF. In DNA, the CDR3 is TGTGCCAGCAGCCAAGGACAACTTTACAAAAACATTCAGTACTTC.

The chain combines TRBV3-1 (or the pseudogene TRBV3-2) with TRBJ1-1, with D perhaps matching TRBD1 (5 bases). V was shortened by 5 bases and J by 4 bases, with 11 bases between the two germline ends. Germline assignment: CDR1 LGHDT and CDR2 YNNKEL (reference sequence). There are 13 residues in the CDR3. The CDR3, as DNA: TGTGCCAGCAGCATGCCTGGGACCACTGAAGCTTTCTTT. Protein: CASSMPGTTEAFF.

The V gene is TRBV7-8, the J gene TRBJ1-1, with D unclear. CDR3 size: 15 residues. Deletions cut 2 bases from V and 0 bases from J, with 10 bases between. CDR1 is SGHVS and CDR2 is FQNEAQ in the germline V gene. Here the CDR3 DNA reads TGTGCCAGCAGCTTAAGGGTCAGACTGAACACTGAAGCTTTCTTT. This encodes CASSLRVRLNTEAFF. The full variable domain, completed using reference TRBV7-8 and TRBJ1-1, is GAGVSQSPRYKVAKRGQDVALRCDPISGHVSLFWYQQALGQGPEFLTYFQNEAQLDKSGLPSDRFFAERPEGSVSTLKIQRTQQEDSAVYLCASSLRVRLNTEAFFGQGTRLTVV.

The chain has TRBV29-1 and TRBJ2-1; D uncertain. CDR1 and CDR2 (germline): SQVTM, ANQGSEA. V gave up 3 bases and J gave up 12 bases, with 3 bases separating them. The CDR3 has 8 amino acids. The chain's CDR3 is CSVDGQFF. DNA of the CDR3: TGCAGCGTTGATGGGCAGTTCTTC.

The chain combines TRBV9 with TRBJ2-7, with D possibly being TRBD2 (6 bases). This CDR3 region has 16 residues. In germline, CDR1 is SGDLS, CDR2 YYNGEE. Trimming took off 0 bases at V and 0 bases at J, with 13 bases between the two ends. The CDR3 is CASSVGSSGFSYEQYF. The CDR3 bases are TGTGCCAGCAGCGTAGGGAGTAGCGGCTTCTCCTACGAGCAGTACTTC.

V usage is TRBV5-1 and J usage is TRBJ1-1; perhaps TRBD1 as D (5 bases). Trimming took off 2 bases at V and 3 bases at J, with 11 bases between the two ends. CDR3 size: 14 residues. Germline CDR1 is SGHRS and CDR2 is YFSETQ. DNA for the CDR3: TGCGCCAGCAGCTTCGACAGAGGGGACACTGAAGCTTTCTTT. This sequence encodes CASSFDRGDTEAFF. Drawing the rest from reference TRBV5-1 and TRBJ1-1, the complete variable domain is KAGVTQTPRYLIKTRGQQVTLSCSPISGHRSVSWYQQTPGQGLQFLFEYFSETQRNKGNFPGRFSGRQFSNSRSEMNVSTLELGDSALYLCASSFDRGDTEAFFGQGTRLTVV.

The rearrangement joins TRBV11-3 to TRBJ2-1; 10 positions match TRBD2. J lost 3 bases, V lost 5 bases, and 4 bases had no gene match. Germline lookup yields CDR1 SGHNT and CDR2 YENEEA. The CDR3 has 15 amino acids. The CDR3 sequence: CASSISGGNYNEQFF. CDR3 coding DNA: TGTGCCAGCAGCATTAGCGGGGGGAACTACAATGAGCAGTTCTTC.

The chain has TRBV7-3 and TRBJ1-6; TRBD1 agrees at 8 bases. After removal of 2 bases from V and 9 bases from J, the junction contained 3 bases not matched to a gene. CDR3 length: 14 residues. Germline CDR1 is SGHTA and CDR2 is FQGTGA. CDR3 DNA sequence: TGTGCCAGCAGCTTACAGGGGGCGCGTTCACCCCTCCACTTT. Translated, it gives CASSLQGARSPLHF.

The chain joins TRBV7-9 to TRBJ2-5; D remains unclear. The CDR3 spans 11 residues. V lost 2 bases and J lost 7, with 5 bases in between. The germline gives CDR1 SEHNR, CDR2 FQNEAQ (reference sequence). CDR3 nucleotide sequence: TGTGCCAGCAGCTTACAGAGGACCCAGTACTTC. Its protein product is CASSLQRTQYF.

The sample holds one count of this clone. V usage is TRBV9 and J usage is TRBJ2-2; 9 bases line up with TRBD2. The CDR3 length is 17 residues. V lost 5 bases to trimming and J lost 0 bases; unmatched junction nucleotides: 8. CDR1 is SGDLS and CDR2 is YYNGEE in the germline V gene. Here the CDR3 DNA reads TGTGCCAGCAGGACGACTCGCGGGGGGGCGAACACCGGGGAGCTGTTTTTT. It encodes CASRTTRGGANTGELFF. Using reference TRBV9 and TRBJ2-2 for the parts outside the CDR3, the full variable domain is DSGVTQTPKHLITATGQRVTLRCSPRSGDLSVYWYQQSLDQGLQFLIQYYNGEERAKGNILERFSAQQFPDLHSELNLSSLELGDSALYFCASRTTRGGANTGELFFGEGSRLTVL.

V is TRBV5-1 and J is TRBJ2-1, with no clear D. V lost 2 bases and J 2 bases, leaving 11 bases between the germline ends. Germline CDR1 reads SGHRS; CDR2 reads YFSETQ. This CDR3 contains 15 residues. This chain's CDR3 is CASSLNNDPYNEQFF. In DNA form, the CDR3 reads TGCGCCAGCAGCTTAAACAACGATCCCTACAATGAGCAGTTCTTC.

This sequence joins TRBV10-3 and TRBJ2-7, with D uncertain. Trimming pared 6 bases from V and 0 bases from J, leaving 9 bases between. This CDR3 comprises 13 residues. Germline V CDR1 and CDR2: ENHRY, SYGVKD. CDR3 bases: TGTGCCATCAGCAGAGACGTCTCCTACGAGCAGTACTTC. Translated: CAISRDVSYEQYF.

The rearrangement links TRBV7-3 to TRBJ1-2, with TRBD1 matching over 7 bases. With 2 bases clipped from V and 5 bases from J, the junction kept 5 bases outside the gene matches. The CDR3 is 14 residues long. CDR1 and CDR2 from the germline V gene are SGHTA and FQGTGA. This CDR3 is CASSLSGGDYGYTF. The CDR3 DNA follows: TGTGCCAGCAGCTTATCAGGGGGGGATTATGGCTACACCTTC.

V gene TRBV30 combines with J gene TRBJ1-1; D gene unclear. This CDR3 has 13 amino acids. Trimming took off 0 bases at V and 0 bases at J, with 5 bases between the two ends. Germline loops: CDR1 GTSNPN, CDR2 SVGIG (reference sequence). The CDR3 DNA follows: TGTGCCTGGAGTGTACAGATGAACACTGAAGCTTTCTTT. This codes for CAWSVQMNTEAFF.

The rearrangement links TRBV2 to TRBJ1-5, with D perhaps TRBD1 (5 bases). Trimming removed 5 bases from V and 3 bases from J, with 8 bases in between. Germline-derived CDR1 and CDR2 are SNHLY and FYNNEI. This CDR3 has 13 amino acids. The CDR3 here is CASSPGPNQPQHF. The DNA of the CDR3 is TGTGCCAGCAGTCCGGGACCCAATCAGCCCCAGCATTTT. Using reference TRBV2 and TRBJ1-5 for the parts outside the CDR3, the full variable domain is EPEVTQTPSHQVTQMGQEVILRCVPISNHLYFYWYRQILGQKVEFLVSFYNNEISEKSEIFDDQFSVERPDGSNFTLKIRSTKLEDSAMYFCASSPGPNQPQHFGDGTRLSIL.